One T cell receptor (beta chain) is described in this entry. What it recognizes is unknown. This record comes from a study of T cell responses to AZD1222 COVID-19 vaccine. Points from the study as a whole: Reports indicate that nearly half of spike-specific TCRs are directed at unmutated variant regions. At baseline, seropositivity was found in only a handful of AZD1222 recipients. There were mostly white British donors and more females than males, and clonal diversity was possibly underestimated.

The table came from immunoSEQ multiplex PCR; TCRdb's copy has only in-frame clones and leaves some out. The repertoire has roughly 140,000 clones, roughly 93% of them found once; the top ten carry less than 2%. The source of this sequence is an adult who received the AZD1222 COVID-19 vaccine. Sequenced material: peripheral blood, taken 28 days after the second AZD1222 dose.

The DNA of the CDR3 is TGTGCCAGCACCCCGTGGCCGACCAATGAGCAGTTCTTC. Protein sequence: CASTPWPTNEQFF. The chain couples TRBV6-5 to TRBJ2-1; D unresolved. The CDR3 runs to 13 residues. Trimming left V 7 bases short and J 6 bases short, with 13 bases between. Germline V gene lookup returns CDR1 MNHEY and CDR2 SVGAGI.